These 15 T cell receptor beta chains came from one sample sequenced in a study of neurological immune-mediated disorders. TCRdb itself ran the 5' RACE reads through MiXCR, one entry per CDR3 protein. The table has around 100,000 distinct CDR3 sequences, 9.5% to 14% seen once; the top ten hold 3.1%. Regarding time point: longitudinal time-point 3. Material for sequencing was PBMCs. All receptors derive from a female donor with HTLV-1-associated myelopathy (HAM/TSP).

In its sample, this clonotype was seen many times. This chain joins TRBV18 and TRBJ2-7; D is possibly TRBD2 (5 bases). Deletions cut 3 bases from V and 3 bases from J, with 12 bases between. Germline-derived CDR1 and CDR2 are KGHSH and LQKENI. The CDR3 has 14 residues. The CDR3 spells CASSPREGSYEQYF. CDR3 in DNA: TGTGCCAGCTCACCGAGGGAAGGGAGCTACGAGCAGTACTTC.

In its sample, this clonotype was seen many times. The V gene is TRBV5-1, the J gene TRBJ2-3; 7 bases are shared with TRBD1. The CDR3 is made up of 15 amino acids. V lost 2 bases, J lost 0 bases, and 3 bases stayed unmatched. The germline gives CDR1 SGHRS, CDR2 YFSETQ. CDR3 sequence reads: CASSLRGPSTDTQYF. CDR3 in DNA: TGCGCCAGCAGCTTAAGGGGGCCCAGCACAGATACGCAGTATTTT.

This clonotype was observed a few times. The chain couples TRBV19 to TRBJ2-1; D not resolved. V lost 11 bases, J lost 8 bases, and 16 bases lay in between. Germline loops: CDR1 LNHDA, CDR2 SQIVND (reference sequence). The CDR3 loop spans 12 amino acids. CDR3 protein: CASSLPWDEQFF. The CDR3 DNA is TGTGCCTCCTCCCTGCCTTGGGATGAGCAGTTCTTC.

This clonotype was found a few times. The V call is TRBV20-1, the J call TRBJ2-6; no definite D call. Deletions cut 3 bases from V and 0 bases from J, with 6 bases between. Germline V CDR1 and CDR2: DFQATT, SNEGSKA (reference sequence). The CDR3 is 14 residues long. CDR3 amino acids: CSASEGSGANVLTF. CDR3 bases: TGCAGTGCTAGTGAAGGCTCTGGGGCCAACGTCCTGACTTTC.

The chain is built from TRBV29-1 and TRBJ2-2; D remains unclear. CDR1 SQVTM and CDR2 ANQGSEA come from the germline V gene. The V gene lost 6 bases and the J gene lost 2 bases, with 13 bases spanning the gap. The CDR3 is made up of 14 amino acids. CDR3 sequence: CSVGIVHNTGELFF. In nucleotides, the CDR3 is TGCAGCGTGGGGATAGTCCATAACACCGGGGAGCTGTTTTTT.

This clonotype was observed many times. The genes are TRBV5-1 and TRBJ2-6, with a possible D match to TRBD2 (6 bases). CDR3 length: 16 residues. Germline V gene data show CDR1 as SGHRS and CDR2 as YFSETQ. V lost 4 bases, J lost 0 bases, and 11 bases lay in between. DNA of the CDR3: TGCGCCAGCAGCCCCGCGGGGAACTCTGGGGCCAACGTCCTGACTTTC. Protein sequence: CASSPAGNSGANVLTF.

This clonotype has at least ten counts. This sequence joins TRBV5-1 and TRBJ2-1; TRBD2 matches 11 bases. With 4 bases clipped from V and 8 bases from J, the junction kept 11 bases outside the gene matches. The CDR3 has 16 amino acids. Germline-derived CDR1 and CDR2 are SGHRS and YFSETQ. The CDR3 sequence: CASSRLAGGPGDEQFF. CDR3 sequence (DNA): TGCGCCAGCAGCAGGCTAGCGGGGGGCCCTGGCGATGAGCAGTTCTTC.

This clonotype was seen just once. The genes are TRBV5-1 and TRBJ2-5, with 10 bases identical to TRBD2. V dropped 4 bases and J dropped 1; count of bases not matched to a gene: 10. Germline V lookup: CDR1 SGHRS, CDR2 YFSETQ. This CDR3 region has 17 residues. CDR3 protein: CASSMGAPSGSQETQYF. For the CDR3, the DNA is TGCGCCAGCAGCATGGGGGCGCCTAGCGGGAGCCAAGAGACCCAGTACTTC. The whole variable domain, filled in from reference TRBV5-1 and TRBJ2-5, reads KAGVTQTPRYLIKTRGQQVTLSCSPISGHRSVSWYQQTPGQGLQFLFEYFSETQRNKGNFPGRFSGRQFSNSRSEMNVSTLELGDSALYLCASSMGAPSGSQETQYFGPGTRLLVL.

V and J are TRBV29-1 and TRBJ2-7; TRBD1 agrees at 8 bases. The length of the CDR3 is 11 residues. Germline CDR1 SQVTM, CDR2 ANQGSEA. Trimming at V came to 5 bases and at J to 4 bases, leaving 1 base not matched to a gene. CDR3 sequence: CSVTGGYEQYF. DNA for the CDR3: TGCAGCGTTACAGGGGGGTACGAGCAGTACTTC.

This clonotype has only a few counts. The V gene is TRBV20-1, the J gene TRBJ1-2, with TRBD1 as a possible D gene (5 bases). The CDR3 has 14 amino acids. Per germline, CDR1 DFQATT and CDR2 SNEGSKA (reference sequence). V was cut by 0 bases and J by 4 bases, with 12 bases left in between. CDR3 sequence: CSARDSGPAYGYTF. The CDR3 nucleotides read TGCAGTGCTAGAGATTCAGGGCCCGCCTATGGCTACACCTTC.

A few counts support this clonotype. The V call is TRBV28, the J call TRBJ2-7; 7 bases line up with TRBD1. This CDR3 comprises 12 residues. Germline CDR1 and CDR2: MDHEN and SYDVKM. J gave up 3 bases and V 6 bases, and 2 bases lay outside the gene matches. CDR3 bases: TGTGCCAGCAGACACAGGGGCTACGAGCAGTACTTC. Protein: CASRHRGYEQYF.

The chain joins TRBV7-2 to TRBJ2-1, with TRBD2 matching 8 bases. After removal of 5 bases from V and 9 bases from J, the junction contained 3 bases not matched to a gene. The V gene's germline CDR1 is SGHTA and CDR2 FQGNSA. CDR3 length: 12 amino acids. In DNA form, the CDR3 reads TGTGCCAGCAGCGTCGGGGGGGTTGAGCAGTTCTTC. This sequence encodes CASSVGGVEQFF.

This clonotype was seen many times. The chain joins TRBV5-5 to TRBJ2-7; 7 nucleotides agree with TRBD1. Germline trimming cut 0 bases from V and 2 bases from J; bases unmatched to any gene: 2. The CDR3 runs 14 residues. CDR1 SGHKS and CDR2 YYEKEE come from the germline V gene (reference sequence). CDR3 sequence reads: CASSLETGTYEQYF. CDR3 sequence (DNA): TGTGCCAGCAGCTTGGAGACAGGGACCTACGAGCAGTACTTC.

With respect to this clonotype: A much larger clonotype is one base distant, so this may be a read error. The chain recombines TRBV20-1 with TRBJ1-1; D may be TRBD1 (6 bases). The CDR3 is 14 amino acids. The V gene's germline CDR1 is DFQATT and CDR2 SNEGSKA (reference sequence). DNA of the CDR3: TGCAGTGCTAGGGCCACAGGGTCGAACACTGAAGCTTGCTTT. Translated, it gives CSARATGSNTEACF.

This clonotype was seen many times. V usage is TRBV20-1 and J usage is TRBJ1-2; D call uncertain. Trimming took off 0 bases at V and 3 bases at J, with 11 bases between the two ends. This CDR3 region has 14 residues. Germline V gene data show CDR1 as DFQATT and CDR2 as SNEGSKA (reference sequence). CDR3 in DNA: TGCAGTGCTAGAGATCTCCGGGCCGACTATGGCTACACCTTC. The encoded protein is CSARDLRADYGYTF.